The 19 T cell receptor beta chains below come from one sample, sequenced in a study of blood T cell repertoires in COVID-19. Clones were read by immunoSEQ multiplex PCR, and TCRdb kept only the in-frame ones, dropping some. The table shows over 25,000 clones, with around nine tenths occurring only once. The sequencing sample was made of peripheral blood. The origin of the receptors is a human donor in a cohort sampled during active COVID-19. The donor label of this sample is uncertain.

This chain uses TRBV7-8 with TRBJ1-2, with 9 bases fitting TRBD1. The CDR3 sequence is 15 residues long. The J segment lost 1 base and the V segment lost 4 bases, leaving 4 bases of the junction unmatched. Looked up from germline, CDR1 is SGHVS and CDR2 is FQNEAQ. Here the CDR3 reads CASSSQGANNYGYTF. The CDR3 DNA follows: TGTGCCAGCAGCTCACAGGGGGCGAATAACTATGGCTACACCTTC.

The rearrangement links TRBV15 to TRBJ2-2, with a possible D match to TRBD1 (6 bases). Germline V lookup: CDR1 LNHNV, CDR2 YYDKDF (reference sequence). Trimming removed 2 bases at V and 3 bases at J, with 7 bases between. This CDR3 region has 14 residues. CDR3 amino acids: CATSRYRDTGELFF. As DNA, the CDR3 is TGTGCCACCAGCAGATACAGGGACACCGGGGAGCTGTTTTTT.

This chain uses TRBV11-2 with TRBJ2-7; tentative D call: TRBD2 (6 bases). Per the germline V gene, CDR1 is SGHAT and CDR2 is FQNNGV. The CDR3 consists of 15 residues. Between the trimmed V and J ends, which lost 1 base and 12 bases, there was a span of 22 bases. This CDR3 is CASSLATPGLTTLYF. DNA for the CDR3: TGTGCCAGCAGCTTAGCCACCCCGGGACTGACTACGTTGTACTTC.

The chain uses TRBV28 and TRBJ2-1; D is unclear. This CDR3 comprises 15 residues. CDR1 and CDR2 (germline): MDHEN, SYDVKM. V was trimmed by 3 bases and J by 0 bases, leaving 9 bases between them. The chain's CDR3 is CASSFMGVSYNEQFF. For the CDR3, the DNA is TGTGCCAGCAGTTTCATGGGCGTCTCCTACAATGAGCAGTTCTTC.

This chain links TRBV9 with TRBJ2-5; 8 positions match TRBD2. V lost 0 bases and J lost 2; bases outside the gene matches: 3. Germline CDR1 SGDLS, CDR2 YYNGEE. There are 15 residues in the CDR3. The CDR3 bases are TGTGCCAGCAGCGTAGCAATAGCGGGGCAAGAGACCCAGTACTTC. Encoded protein: CASSVAIAGQETQYF.

The V and J genes are TRBV24-1 and TRBJ2-2; tentative D call: TRBD1 (6 bases). V gave up 0 bases and J gave up 1 base, with 8 bases separating them. CDR3 size: 16 residues. The germline V gene has CDR1 KGHDR and CDR2 SFDVKD. Here the CDR3 reads CATSDLRGKNTGELFF. The CDR3 DNA reads as TGTGCCACCAGTGATTTGAGGGGGAAGAACACCGGGGAGCTGTTTTTT.

The J gene is TRBJ2-2, the V gene TRBV9; 8 nucleotides line up with TRBD1. The CDR3 spans 17 residues. J gave up 1 base and V 4 bases, and 9 bases lay outside the gene matches. CDR1 and CDR2 (germline): SGDLS, YYNGEE. In nucleotides, the CDR3 is TGTGCCAGCAGCATTAGGGGACAGGCAGGGAACACCGGGGAGCTGTTTTTT. Translated: CASSIRGQAGNTGELFF. Filled out from reference TRBV9 and TRBJ2-2, the complete variable domain reads DSGVTQTPKHLITATGQRVTLRCSPRSGDLSVYWYQQSLDQGLQFLIQYYNGEERAKGNILERFSAQQFPDLHSELNLSSLELGDSALYFCASSIRGQAGNTGELFFGEGSRLTVL.

The CDR3 DNA is TGTGCCAGCAGCGACAGGATGAACACCGGGGAGCTGTTTTTT. Translating gives CASSDRMNTGELFF. The chain combines TRBV27 with TRBJ2-2; tentatively, D is TRBD1 (6 bases). V was clipped by 6 bases and J by 1 base, with 9 bases between them. The CDR3 contains 14 residues. Germline-derived CDR1 and CDR2 are MNHEY and SMNVEV (reference sequence).

The V and J genes are TRBV2 and TRBJ2-1; the D gene is possibly TRBD1 (5 bases). This CDR3 contains 12 residues. Germline loops: CDR1 SNHLY, CDR2 FYNNEI. V lost 4 bases and J lost 8, with 9 bases in between. The CDR3 is CASSVLGDEQFF. CDR3 DNA: TGTGCCAGCAGTGTCTTAGGGGATGAGCAGTTCTTC.

The gene calls are TRBV10-3 and TRBJ2-1; 9 nucleotides agree with TRBD2. The CDR3 is 14 amino acids. Trimming at V came to 10 bases and at J to 9 bases, leaving 13 bases not matched to a gene. CDR1 and CDR2 from the germline V gene are ENHRY and SYGVKD. The CDR3 sequence is CATEGGSGGGEQFF. The CDR3 coding sequence is TGTGCCACCGAGGGTGGTAGCGGGGGAGGTGAGCAGTTCTTC.

This rearrangement joins TRBV5-6 to TRBJ1-1; 9 bases agree with TRBD1. J was trimmed by 3 bases and V by 3 bases; bases with no gene match: 6. From germline, CDR1 is SGHDT and CDR2 YYEEEE. This CDR3 spans 15 amino acids. CDR3 DNA: TGTGCCAGCAGCTCCTATGACAGGGGGGACACTGAAGCTTTCTTT. Its protein is CASSSYDRGDTEAFF.

J is TRBJ2-5 and V is TRBV5-1, with D perhaps matching TRBD2 (5 bases). Deletions cut 6 bases from V and 0 bases from J, with 12 bases between. CDR1 SGHRS and CDR2 YFSETQ come from the germline V gene. The length of the CDR3 is 14 residues. The CDR3 sequence is CASTSAGNQETQYF. The CDR3 DNA follows: TGCGCCAGCACATCGGCGGGCAACCAAGAGACCCAGTACTTC.

The chain employs TRBV7-8 and TRBJ2-7; no definite D call. From germline, CDR1 is SGHVS and CDR2 FQNEAQ. V was pared by 5 bases and J by 0 bases, with 8 bases between. The CDR3 is made up of 13 amino acids. This CDR3 is CASSNSPSYEQYF. The CDR3 DNA sequence: TGTGCCAGCAGCAACTCCCCCTCCTACGAGCAGTACTTC.

In this sample, this clone turned up once. The chain couples TRBV6-6 to TRBJ1-5; TRBD1 might be the D (5 bases). The CDR3 totals 18 residues. The germline CDR1 and CDR2 sequences are MNHNY and SVGAGI (reference sequence). V was clipped by 5 bases and J by 0 bases, with 20 bases between them. CDR3 region: CASSPESRRGGSNQPQHF. CDR3 DNA: TGTGCCAGCAGTCCTGAGTCCCGGCGGGGGGGTAGCAATCAGCCCCAGCATTTT.

The chain carries TRBV9 and TRBJ2-7, with 7 bases identical to TRBD1. CDR1 is SGDLS and CDR2 is YYNGEE in the germline V gene. This CDR3 contains 14 residues. With 6 bases clipped from V and 3 bases from J, the junction kept 9 bases outside the gene matches. The CDR3 nucleotides read TGTGCCAGCACCCCGACAGGGTCACACTACGAGCAGTACTTC. This encodes CASTPTGSHYEQYF.

In its sample, this clone ranks as medium-sized. J is TRBJ2-3 and V is TRBV7-9; maybe TRBD1 (5 bases). This CDR3 spans 14 amino acids. The germline gives CDR1 SEHNR, CDR2 FQNEAQ (reference sequence). The germline V and J ends were trimmed by 2 bases and 0 bases, with 6 bases remaining between them. CDR3 sequence: CASSLKGSTDTQYF. Written as DNA, the CDR3 is TGTGCCAGCAGCTTAAAGGGGAGCACAGATACGCAGTATTTT.

This clone is deemed medium-sized. This chain links TRBV2 with TRBJ1-3; TRBD1 matches at 9 bases. V dropped 6 bases and J dropped 4; count of bases not matched to a gene: 4. The CDR3 length is 14 residues. Germline-derived CDR1 and CDR2 are SNHLY and FYNNEI. The CDR3 spells CASSQGQGGNTIYF. In DNA form, the CDR3 reads TGTGCCAGCAGCCAGGGACAGGGCGGAAACACCATATATTTT.

V usage is TRBV10-3 and J usage is TRBJ1-1; TRBD1 agrees at 8 bases. The CDR3 consists of 12 residues. Trimming at V came to 10 bases and at J to 1 base, leaving 2 bases not matched to a gene. Looked up from germline, CDR1 is ENHRY and CDR2 is SYGVKD. The CDR3 spells CATQGANTEAFF. CDR3 DNA sequence: TGTGCCACCCAGGGGGCGAACACTGAAGCTTTCTTT.

The V and J genes are TRBV5-4 and TRBJ1-1, with D unclear. This CDR3 has 14 amino acids. The V and J ends lost 0 bases and 1 base respectively, with 7 bases between them. From germline, CDR1 is SGHNT and CDR2 YYREEE (reference sequence). This CDR3 reads CASSLDRKNTEAFF. The CDR3 region has the DNA TGTGCCAGCAGCTTGGATCGTAAGAACACTGAAGCTTTCTTT. Supplemented by reference TRBV5-4 and TRBJ1-1, the full variable domain reads ETGVTQSPTHLIKTRGQQVTLRCSSQSGHNTVSWYQQALGQGPQFIFQYYREEENGRGNFPPRFSGLQFPNYSSELNVNALELDDSALYLCASSLDRKNTEAFFGQGTRLTVV.